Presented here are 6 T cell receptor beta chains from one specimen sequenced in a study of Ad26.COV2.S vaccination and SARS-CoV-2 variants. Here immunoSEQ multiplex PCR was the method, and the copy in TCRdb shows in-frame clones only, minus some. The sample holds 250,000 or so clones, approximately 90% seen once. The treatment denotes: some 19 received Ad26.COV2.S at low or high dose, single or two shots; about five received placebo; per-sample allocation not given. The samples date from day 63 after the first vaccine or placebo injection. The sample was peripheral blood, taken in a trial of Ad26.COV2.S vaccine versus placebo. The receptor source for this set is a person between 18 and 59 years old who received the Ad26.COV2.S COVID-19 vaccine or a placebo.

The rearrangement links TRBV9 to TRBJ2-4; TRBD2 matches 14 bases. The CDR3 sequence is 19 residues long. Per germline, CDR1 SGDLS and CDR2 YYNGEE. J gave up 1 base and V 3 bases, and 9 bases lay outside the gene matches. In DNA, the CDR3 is TGTGCCAGCAGCGCGATGGGACTAGCGGGAGTCTGCGCCAAAAACATTCAGTACTTC. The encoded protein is CASSAMGLAGVCAKNIQYF.

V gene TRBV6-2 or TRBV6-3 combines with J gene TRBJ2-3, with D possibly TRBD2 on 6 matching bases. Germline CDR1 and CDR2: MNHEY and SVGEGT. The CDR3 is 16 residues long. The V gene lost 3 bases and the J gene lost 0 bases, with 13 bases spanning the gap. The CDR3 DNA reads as TGTGCCAGCAGTTATACACAACTAGCCAGCACAGATACGCAGTATTTT. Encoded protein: CASSYTQLASTDTQYF.

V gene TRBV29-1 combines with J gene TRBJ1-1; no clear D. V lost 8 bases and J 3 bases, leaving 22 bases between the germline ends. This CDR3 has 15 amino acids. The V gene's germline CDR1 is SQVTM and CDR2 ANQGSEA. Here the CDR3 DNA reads TGCAGCACCCGGGCTCCCAGAGGTAGGGACACTGAAGCTTTCTTT. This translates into CSTRAPRGRDTEAFF.

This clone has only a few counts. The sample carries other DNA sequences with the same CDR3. The CDR3 region has the DNA TGCAGTGCTAGGTACAATGAGCAGTTCTTC. Its translation is CSARYNEQFF. The rearrangement uses TRBV20-1 and TRBJ2-1; D is undetermined. Germline V lookup: CDR1 DFQATT, CDR2 SNEGSKA (reference sequence). Trimming shortened V by 3 bases and J by 4 bases, and 1 base separated the two germline ends. The CDR3 contains 10 residues.

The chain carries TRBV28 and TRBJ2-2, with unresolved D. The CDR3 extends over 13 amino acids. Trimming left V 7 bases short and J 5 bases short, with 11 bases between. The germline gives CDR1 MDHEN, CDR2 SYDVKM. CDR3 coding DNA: TGTGCCAGCACTAACCCAGCAACCGGGGAGCTGTTTTTT. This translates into CASTNPATGELFF.

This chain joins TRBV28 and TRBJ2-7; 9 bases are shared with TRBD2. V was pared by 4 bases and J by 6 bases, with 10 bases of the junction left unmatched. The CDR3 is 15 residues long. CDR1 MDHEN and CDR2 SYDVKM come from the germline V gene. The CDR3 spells CASSSSGVNIGEQYF. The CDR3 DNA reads TGTGCCAGCAGTTCTAGCGGGGTGAATATAGGCGAGCAGTACTTC.